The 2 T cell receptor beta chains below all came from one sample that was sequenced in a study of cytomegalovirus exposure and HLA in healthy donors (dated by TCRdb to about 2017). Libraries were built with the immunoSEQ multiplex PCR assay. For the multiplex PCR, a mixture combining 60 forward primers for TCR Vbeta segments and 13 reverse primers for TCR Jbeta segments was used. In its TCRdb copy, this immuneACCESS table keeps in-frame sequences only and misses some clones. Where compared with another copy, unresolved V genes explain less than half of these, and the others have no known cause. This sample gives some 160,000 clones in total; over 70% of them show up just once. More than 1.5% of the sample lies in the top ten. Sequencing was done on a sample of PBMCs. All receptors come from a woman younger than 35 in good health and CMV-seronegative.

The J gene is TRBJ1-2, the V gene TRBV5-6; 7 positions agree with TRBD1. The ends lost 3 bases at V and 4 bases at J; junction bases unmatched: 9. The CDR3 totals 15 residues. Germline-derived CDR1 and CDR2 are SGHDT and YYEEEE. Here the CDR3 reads CASSSRQGGTYGYTF. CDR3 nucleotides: TGTGCCAGCAGCTCCCGGCAGGGGGGAACCTATGGCTACACCTTC.

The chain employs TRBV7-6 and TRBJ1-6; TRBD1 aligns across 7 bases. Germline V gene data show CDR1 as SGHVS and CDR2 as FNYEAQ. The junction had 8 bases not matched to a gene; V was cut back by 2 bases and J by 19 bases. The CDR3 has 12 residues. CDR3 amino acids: CASSLSRQGAHF. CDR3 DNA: TGTGCCAGCAGCTTAAGTCGACAGGGCGCTCACTTT. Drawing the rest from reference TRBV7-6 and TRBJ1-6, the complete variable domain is GAGVSQSPRYKVTKRGQDVALRCDPISGHVSLYWYRQALGQGPEFLTYFNYEAQQDKSGLPNDRFSAERPEGSISTLTIQRTEQRDSAMYRCASSLSRQGAHFGNGTRLTVT.